This TCR beta chain was profiled in a study of healthy donors' naive CD4 and CD8 T cells. Overall study: Donors, half of them female, were 20-25, 40-50 or 60-70 years old. For TCR alpha, new primers spanned all functional IMGT alpha genes.

Naive T cells were sorted: CD4+CD8-CD45RO-CD45RA+ for CD4+, CD8+CD4-CD45RA+CD27bright for CD8+. V was clipped by 6 bases and J by 1 base, with 13 bases between them. Germline lookup yields CDR1 MNHEY and CDR2 SVGAGI. The CDR3 extends over 15 amino acids. TCR libraries were built from roughly 0.5 ug of total RNA by linear amplification. In the original workflow: Four to six healthy donors contributed roughly 72,000 sequenced TCR alpha transcripts. TCRdb processed the reads anew with MiXCR; each CDR3 protein has one entry. The authors' filters were not applied to this entry. This repertoire shows around 180,000 distinct CDR3 sequences, over 60% found once; its top ten account for less than 2.5%.

This chain links TRBV6-5 with TRBJ1-3; a weak D match, TRBD1 (5 bases). The sequence came from a pool of human donors in good health; the sample pools cells from several healthy donors. Sequenced sample: naive CD4+ and CD8+ T cells sorted from blood, pooled from several donors. The CDR3, as DNA: TGTGCCAGCAGATCCAGGGTTAAGTCTGGAAACACCATATATTTT. The encoded protein is CASRSRVKSGNTIYF.